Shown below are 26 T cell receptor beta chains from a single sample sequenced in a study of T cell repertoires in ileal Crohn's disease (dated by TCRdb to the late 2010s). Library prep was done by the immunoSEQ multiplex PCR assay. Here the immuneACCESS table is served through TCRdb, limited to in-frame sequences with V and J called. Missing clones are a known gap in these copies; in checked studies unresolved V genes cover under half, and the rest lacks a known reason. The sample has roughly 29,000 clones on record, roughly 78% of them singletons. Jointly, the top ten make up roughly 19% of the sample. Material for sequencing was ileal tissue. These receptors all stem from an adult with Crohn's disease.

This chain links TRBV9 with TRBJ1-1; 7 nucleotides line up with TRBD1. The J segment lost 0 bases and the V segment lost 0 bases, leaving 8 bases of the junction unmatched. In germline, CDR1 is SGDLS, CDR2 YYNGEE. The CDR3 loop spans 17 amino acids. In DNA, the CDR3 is TGTGCCAGCAGCGTAGCCACAGGGGCTCCGATGAACACTGAAGCTTTCTTT. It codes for CASSVATGAPMNTEAFF.

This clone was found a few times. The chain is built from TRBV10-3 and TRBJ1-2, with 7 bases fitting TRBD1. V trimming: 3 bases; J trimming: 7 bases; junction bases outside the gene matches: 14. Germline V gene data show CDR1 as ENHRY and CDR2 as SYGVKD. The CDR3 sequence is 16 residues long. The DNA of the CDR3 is TGTGCCATCAGTGACCCCGCAAGGACAGGCCTCGGTGGCTACACCTTC. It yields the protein CAISDPARTGLGGYTF.

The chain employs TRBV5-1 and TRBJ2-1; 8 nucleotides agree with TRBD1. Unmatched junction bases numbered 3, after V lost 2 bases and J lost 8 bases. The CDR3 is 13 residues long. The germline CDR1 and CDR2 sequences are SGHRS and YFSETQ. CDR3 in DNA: TGCGCCAGCAGCTTCAGGGGGCACGATGAGCAGTTCTTC. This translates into CASSFRGHDEQFF.

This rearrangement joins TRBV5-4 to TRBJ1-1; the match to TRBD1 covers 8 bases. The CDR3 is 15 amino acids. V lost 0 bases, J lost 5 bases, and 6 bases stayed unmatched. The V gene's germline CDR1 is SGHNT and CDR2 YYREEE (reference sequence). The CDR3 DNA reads TGTGCCAGCAGCTTGGCCACAGGGGGGAGAACTGAAGCTTTCTTT. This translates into CASSLATGGRTEAFF.

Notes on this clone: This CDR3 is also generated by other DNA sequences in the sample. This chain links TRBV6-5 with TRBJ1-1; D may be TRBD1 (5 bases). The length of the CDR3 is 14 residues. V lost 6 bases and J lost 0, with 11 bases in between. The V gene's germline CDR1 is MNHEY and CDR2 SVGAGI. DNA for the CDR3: TGTGCCAGCAGCCTACGGGGGATGAACACTGAAGCTTTCTTT. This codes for CASSLRGMNTEAFF.

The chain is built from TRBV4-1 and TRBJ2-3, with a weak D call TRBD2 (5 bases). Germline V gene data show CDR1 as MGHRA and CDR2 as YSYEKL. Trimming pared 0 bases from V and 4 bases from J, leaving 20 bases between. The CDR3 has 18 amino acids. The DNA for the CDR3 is TGCGCCAGCAGCCAAGAGGTCATCGGGCTCGCGGAGGCAGATACGCAGTATTTT. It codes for CASSQEVIGLAEADTQYF.

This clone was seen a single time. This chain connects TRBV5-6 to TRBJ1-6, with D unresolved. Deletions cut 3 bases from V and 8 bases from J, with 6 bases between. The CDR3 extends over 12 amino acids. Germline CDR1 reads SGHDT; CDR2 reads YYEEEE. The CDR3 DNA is TGTGCCAGCAGCTCCAGGTATTCACCCCTCCACTTT. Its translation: CASSSRYSPLHF.

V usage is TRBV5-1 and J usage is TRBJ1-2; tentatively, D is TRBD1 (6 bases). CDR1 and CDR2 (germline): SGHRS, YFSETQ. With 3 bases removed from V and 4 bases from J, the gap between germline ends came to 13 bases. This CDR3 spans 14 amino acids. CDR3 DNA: TGCGCCAGCAGCTCCCGGGACATGGTCTATGGCTACACCTTC. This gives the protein CASSSRDMVYGYTF.

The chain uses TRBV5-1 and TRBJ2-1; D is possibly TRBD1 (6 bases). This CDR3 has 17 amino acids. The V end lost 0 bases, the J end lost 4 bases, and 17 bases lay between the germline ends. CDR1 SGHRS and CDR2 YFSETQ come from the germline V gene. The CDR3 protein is CASSLAGTYGTYNEQFF. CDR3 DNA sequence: TGCGCCAGCAGCTTGGCCGGGACCTATGGGACATACAATGAGCAGTTCTTC.

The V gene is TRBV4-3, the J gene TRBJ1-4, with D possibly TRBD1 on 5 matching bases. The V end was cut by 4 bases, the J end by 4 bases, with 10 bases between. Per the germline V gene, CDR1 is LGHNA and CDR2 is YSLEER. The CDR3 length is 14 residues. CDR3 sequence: CASSPTVRNEKLFF. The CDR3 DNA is TGCGCCAGCAGCCCGACAGTTCGTAATGAAAAACTGTTTTTT.

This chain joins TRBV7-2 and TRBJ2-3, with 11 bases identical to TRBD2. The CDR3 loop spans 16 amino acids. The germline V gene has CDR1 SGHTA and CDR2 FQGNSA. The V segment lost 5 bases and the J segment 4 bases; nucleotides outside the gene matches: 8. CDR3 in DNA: TGTGCCAGCAGCATTGTAGCGGGAGGGTTACCAGATACGCAGTATTTT. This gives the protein CASSIVAGGLPDTQYF.

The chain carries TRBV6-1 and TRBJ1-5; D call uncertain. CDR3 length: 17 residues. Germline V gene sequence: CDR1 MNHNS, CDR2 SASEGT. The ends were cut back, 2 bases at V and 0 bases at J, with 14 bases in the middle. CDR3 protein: CASSERGGSFSNQPQHF. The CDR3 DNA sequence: TGTGCCAGCAGTGAAAGAGGTGGCAGCTTTAGCAATCAGCCCCAGCATTTT.

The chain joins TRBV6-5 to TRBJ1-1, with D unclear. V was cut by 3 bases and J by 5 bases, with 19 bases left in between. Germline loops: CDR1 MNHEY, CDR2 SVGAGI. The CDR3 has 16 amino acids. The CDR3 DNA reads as TGTGCCAGCAGTTATACTACCACGGGTACCTTAACTGAAGCTTTCTTT. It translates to CASSYTTTGTLTEAFF.

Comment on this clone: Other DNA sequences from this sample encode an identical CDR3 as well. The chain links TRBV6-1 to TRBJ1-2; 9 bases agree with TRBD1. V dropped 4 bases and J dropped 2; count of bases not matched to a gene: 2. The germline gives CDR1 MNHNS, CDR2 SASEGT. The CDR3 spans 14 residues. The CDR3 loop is CASSGGQGNYGYTF. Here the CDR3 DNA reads TGTGCCAGCAGTGGTGGACAGGGGAACTATGGCTACACCTTC.

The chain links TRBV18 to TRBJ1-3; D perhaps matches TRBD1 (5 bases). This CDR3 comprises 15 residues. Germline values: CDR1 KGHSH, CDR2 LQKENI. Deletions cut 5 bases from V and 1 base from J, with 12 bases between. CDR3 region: CASSTIQGSGNTIYF. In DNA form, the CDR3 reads TGTGCCAGCTCAACAATCCAGGGATCTGGAAACACCATATATTTT.

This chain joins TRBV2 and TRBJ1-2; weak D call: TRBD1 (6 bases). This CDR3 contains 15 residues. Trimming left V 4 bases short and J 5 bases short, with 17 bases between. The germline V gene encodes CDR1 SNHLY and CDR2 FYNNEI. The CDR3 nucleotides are TGTGCCAGCAGTGCACCCTCGGGGACAAATTATGGCTACACCTTC. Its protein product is CASSAPSGTNYGYTF.

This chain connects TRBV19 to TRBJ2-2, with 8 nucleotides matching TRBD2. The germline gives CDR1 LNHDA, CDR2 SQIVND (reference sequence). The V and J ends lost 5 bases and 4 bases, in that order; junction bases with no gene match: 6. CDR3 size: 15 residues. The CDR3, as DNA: TGTGCCAGTAGTCCGGGACTAGTCGCCACCGGGGAGCTGTTTTTT. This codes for CASSPGLVATGELFF.

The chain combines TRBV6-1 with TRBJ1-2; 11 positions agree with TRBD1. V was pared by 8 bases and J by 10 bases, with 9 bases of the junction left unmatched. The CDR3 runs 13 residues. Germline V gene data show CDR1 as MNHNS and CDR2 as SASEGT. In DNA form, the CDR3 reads TGTGCCAGCCAACCCCGGGACAGGGGGGACTACACCTTC. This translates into CASQPRDRGDYTF.

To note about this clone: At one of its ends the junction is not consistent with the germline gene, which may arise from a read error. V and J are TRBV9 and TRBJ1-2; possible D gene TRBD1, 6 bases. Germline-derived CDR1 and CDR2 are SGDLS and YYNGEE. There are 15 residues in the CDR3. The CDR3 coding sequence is TGTGCCAGCAGCAAGCGACAGGACCCTAACTATGGCTATACCTTC. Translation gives CASSKRQDPNYGYTF.

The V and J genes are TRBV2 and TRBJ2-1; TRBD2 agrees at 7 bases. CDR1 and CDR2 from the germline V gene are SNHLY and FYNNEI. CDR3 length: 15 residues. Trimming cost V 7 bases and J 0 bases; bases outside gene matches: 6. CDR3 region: CASTRGGSSYNEQFF. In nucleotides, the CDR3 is TGTGCCAGCACCCGGGGCGGGAGCTCCTACAATGAGCAGTTCTTC.

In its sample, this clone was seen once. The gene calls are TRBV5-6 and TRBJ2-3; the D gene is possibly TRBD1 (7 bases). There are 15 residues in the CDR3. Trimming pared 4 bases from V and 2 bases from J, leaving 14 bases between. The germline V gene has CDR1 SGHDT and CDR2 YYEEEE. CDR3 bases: TGTGCCAGCAGCCTGCAGGGGGGTTCCACAGATACGCAGTATTTT. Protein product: CASSLQGGSTDTQYF. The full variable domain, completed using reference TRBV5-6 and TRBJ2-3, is DAGVTQSPTHLIKTRGQQVTLRCSPKSGHDTVSWYQQALGQGPQFIFQYYEEEERQRGNFPDRFSGHQFPNYSSELNVNALLLGDSALYLCASSLQGGSTDTQYFGPGTRLTVL.

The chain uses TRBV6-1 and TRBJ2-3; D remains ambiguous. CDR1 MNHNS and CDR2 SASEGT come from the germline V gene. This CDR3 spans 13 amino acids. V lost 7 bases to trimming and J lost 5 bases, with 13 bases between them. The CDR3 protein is CASKRASEDTQYF. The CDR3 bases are TGTGCCAGCAAGCGTGCCTCTGAAGATACGCAGTATTTT.

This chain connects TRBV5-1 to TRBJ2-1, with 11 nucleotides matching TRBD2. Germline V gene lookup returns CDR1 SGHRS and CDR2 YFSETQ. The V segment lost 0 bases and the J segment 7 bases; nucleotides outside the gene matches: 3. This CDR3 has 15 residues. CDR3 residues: CASSLGSGGANEQFF. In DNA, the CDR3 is TGCGCCAGCAGCTTGGGTAGCGGGGGGGCTAATGAGCAGTTCTTC.

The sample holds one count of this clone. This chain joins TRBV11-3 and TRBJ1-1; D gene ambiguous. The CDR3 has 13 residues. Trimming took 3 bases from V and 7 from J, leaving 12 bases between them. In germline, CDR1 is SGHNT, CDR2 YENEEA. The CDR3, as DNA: TGTGCCAGCAGCTTCCACTCCGGGGTTGAAGCTTTCTTT. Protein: CASSFHSGVEAFF.

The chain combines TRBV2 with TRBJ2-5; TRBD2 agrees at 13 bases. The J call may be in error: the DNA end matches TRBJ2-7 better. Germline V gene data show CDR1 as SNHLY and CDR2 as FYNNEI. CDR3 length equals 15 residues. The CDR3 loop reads CASKTELAGGHEQYF. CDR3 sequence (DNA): TGTGCCAGCAAAACCGAACTAGCGGGGGGGCACGAGCAGTACTTC.

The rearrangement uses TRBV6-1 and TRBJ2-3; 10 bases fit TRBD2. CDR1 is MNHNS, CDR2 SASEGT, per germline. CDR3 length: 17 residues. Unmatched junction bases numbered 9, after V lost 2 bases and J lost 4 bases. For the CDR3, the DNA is TGTGCCAGCAGTGAACGATCTAGCGGGAGTTTCGCAGATACGCAGTATTTT. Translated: CASSERSSGSFADTQYF.